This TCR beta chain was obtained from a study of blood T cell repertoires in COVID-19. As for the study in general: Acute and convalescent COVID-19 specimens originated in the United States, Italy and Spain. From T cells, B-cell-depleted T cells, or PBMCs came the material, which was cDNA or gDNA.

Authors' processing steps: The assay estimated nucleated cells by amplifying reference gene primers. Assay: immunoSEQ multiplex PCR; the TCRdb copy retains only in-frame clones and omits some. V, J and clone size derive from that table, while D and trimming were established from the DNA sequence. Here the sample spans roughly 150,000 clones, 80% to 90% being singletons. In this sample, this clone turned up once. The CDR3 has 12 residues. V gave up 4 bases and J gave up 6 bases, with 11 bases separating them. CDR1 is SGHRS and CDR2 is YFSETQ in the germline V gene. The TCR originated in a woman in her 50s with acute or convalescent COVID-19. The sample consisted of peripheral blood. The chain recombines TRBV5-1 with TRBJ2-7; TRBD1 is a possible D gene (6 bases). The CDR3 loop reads CASSLQGLEQYF. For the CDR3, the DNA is TGCGCCAGCAGCCTACAGGGCCTCGAGCAGTACTTC.